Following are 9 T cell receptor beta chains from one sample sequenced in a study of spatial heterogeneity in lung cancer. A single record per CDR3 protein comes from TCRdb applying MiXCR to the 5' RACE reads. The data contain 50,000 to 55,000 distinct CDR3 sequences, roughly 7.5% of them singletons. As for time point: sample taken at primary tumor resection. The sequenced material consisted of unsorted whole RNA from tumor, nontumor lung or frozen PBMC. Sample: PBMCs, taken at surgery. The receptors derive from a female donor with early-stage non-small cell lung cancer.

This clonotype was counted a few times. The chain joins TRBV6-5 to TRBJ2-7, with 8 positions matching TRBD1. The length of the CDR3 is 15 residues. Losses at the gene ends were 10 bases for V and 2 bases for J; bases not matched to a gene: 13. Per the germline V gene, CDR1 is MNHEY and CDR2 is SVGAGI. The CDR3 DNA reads TGTGCCACCAACTACTGGGCAGGGGGCGCCTACGAGCAGTACTTC. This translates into CATNYWAGGAYEQYF.

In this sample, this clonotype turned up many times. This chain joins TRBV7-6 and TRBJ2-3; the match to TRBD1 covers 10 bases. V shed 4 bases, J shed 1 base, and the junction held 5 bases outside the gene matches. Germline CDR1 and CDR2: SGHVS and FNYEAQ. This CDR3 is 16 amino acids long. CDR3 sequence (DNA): TGTGCCAGCAGCTACCCGACAGGGGGCTGCACAGATACGCAGTATTTT. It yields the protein CASSYPTGGCTDTQYF.

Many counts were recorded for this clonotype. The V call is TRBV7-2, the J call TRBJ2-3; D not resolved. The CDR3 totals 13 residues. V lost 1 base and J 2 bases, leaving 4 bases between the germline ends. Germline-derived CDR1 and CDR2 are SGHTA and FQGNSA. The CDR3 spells CASSLGFTDTQYF. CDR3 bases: TGTGCCAGCAGCTTAGGTTTCACAGATACGCAGTATTTT.

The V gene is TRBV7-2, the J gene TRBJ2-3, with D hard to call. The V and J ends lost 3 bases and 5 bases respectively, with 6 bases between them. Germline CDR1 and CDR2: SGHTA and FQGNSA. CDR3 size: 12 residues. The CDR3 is CASSFSGDTQYF. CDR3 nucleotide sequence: TGTGCCAGCAGCTTTTCCGGAGATACGCAGTATTTT.

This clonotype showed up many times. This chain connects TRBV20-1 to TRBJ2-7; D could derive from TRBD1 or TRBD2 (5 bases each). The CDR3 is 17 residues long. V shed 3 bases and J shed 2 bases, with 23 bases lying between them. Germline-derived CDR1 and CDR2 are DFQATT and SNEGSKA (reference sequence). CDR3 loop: CSASSSGSRDRAYEQYF. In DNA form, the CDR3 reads TGCAGTGCTAGTTCCAGCGGAAGTCGGGACCGAGCCTACGAGCAGTACTTC.

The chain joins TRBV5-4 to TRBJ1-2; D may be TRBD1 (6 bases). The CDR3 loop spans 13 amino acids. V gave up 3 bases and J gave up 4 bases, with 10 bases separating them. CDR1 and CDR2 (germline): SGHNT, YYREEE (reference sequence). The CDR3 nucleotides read TGTGCCAGCAGCTCCGACAGGCGCTATGGCTACACCTTC. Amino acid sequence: CASSSDRRYGYTF. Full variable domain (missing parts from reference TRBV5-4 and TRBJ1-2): ETGVTQSPTHLIKTRGQQVTLRCSSQSGHNTVSWYQQALGQGPQFIFQYYREEENGRGNFPPRFSGLQFPNYSSELNVNALELDDSALYLCASSSDRRYGYTFGSGTRLTVV.

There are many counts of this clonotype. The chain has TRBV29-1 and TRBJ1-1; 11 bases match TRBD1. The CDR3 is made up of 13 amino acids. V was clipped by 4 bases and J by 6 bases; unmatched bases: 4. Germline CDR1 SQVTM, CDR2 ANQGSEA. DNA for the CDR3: TGCAGCGTTGGGACAGGGGGCAACGCTGAAGCTTTCTTT. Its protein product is CSVGTGGNAEAFF.

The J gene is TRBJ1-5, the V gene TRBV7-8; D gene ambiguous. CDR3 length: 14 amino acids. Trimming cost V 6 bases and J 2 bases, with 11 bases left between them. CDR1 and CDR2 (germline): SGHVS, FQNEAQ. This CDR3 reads CASSSFGGNQPQHF. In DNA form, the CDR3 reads TGTGCCAGCAGTTCCTTTGGGGGCAATCAGCCCCAGCATTTT.

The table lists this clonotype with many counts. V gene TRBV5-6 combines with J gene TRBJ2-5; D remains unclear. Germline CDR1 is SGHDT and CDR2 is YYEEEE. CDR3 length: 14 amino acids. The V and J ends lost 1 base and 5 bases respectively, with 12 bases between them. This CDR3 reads CASSLFRMVETQYF. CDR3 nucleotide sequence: TGTGCCAGCAGCTTGTTCAGGATGGTTGAGACCCAGTACTTC.